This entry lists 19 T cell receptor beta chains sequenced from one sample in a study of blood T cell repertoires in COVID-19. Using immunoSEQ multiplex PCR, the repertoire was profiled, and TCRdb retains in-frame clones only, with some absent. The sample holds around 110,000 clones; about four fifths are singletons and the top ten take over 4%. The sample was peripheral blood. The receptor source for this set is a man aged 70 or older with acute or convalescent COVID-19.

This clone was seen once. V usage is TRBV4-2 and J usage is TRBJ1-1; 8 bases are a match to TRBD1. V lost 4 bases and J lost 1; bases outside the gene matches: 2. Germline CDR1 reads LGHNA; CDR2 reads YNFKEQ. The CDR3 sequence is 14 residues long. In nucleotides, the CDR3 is TGTGCCAGCAGCCGAGGGACAGGGAACACTGAAGCTTTCTTT. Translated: CASSRGTGNTEAFF.

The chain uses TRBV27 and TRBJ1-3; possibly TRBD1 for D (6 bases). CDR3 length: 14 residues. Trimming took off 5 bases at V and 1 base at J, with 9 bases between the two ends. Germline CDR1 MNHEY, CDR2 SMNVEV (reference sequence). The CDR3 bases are TGTGCCAGCAGTGCACAGGGTTCTGGAAACACCATATATTTT. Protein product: CASSAQGSGNTIYF.

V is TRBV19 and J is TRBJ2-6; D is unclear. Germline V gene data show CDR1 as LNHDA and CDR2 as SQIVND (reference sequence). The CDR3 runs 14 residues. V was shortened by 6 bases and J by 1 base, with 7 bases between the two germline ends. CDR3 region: CASRQASGANVLTF. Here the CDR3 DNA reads TGTGCCAGTAGGCAGGCATCTGGGGCCAACGTCCTGACTTTC.

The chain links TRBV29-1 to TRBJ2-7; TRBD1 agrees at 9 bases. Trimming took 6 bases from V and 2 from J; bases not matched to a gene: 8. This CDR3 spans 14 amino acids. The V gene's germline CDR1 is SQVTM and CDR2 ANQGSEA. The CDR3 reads CSVGLGQGAYEQYF. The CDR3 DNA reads TGCAGCGTCGGACTGGGACAGGGAGCCTACGAGCAGTACTTC.

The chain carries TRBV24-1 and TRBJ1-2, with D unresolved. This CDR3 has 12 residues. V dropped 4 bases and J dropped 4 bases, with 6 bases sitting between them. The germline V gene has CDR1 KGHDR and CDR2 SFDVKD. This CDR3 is CATSDEGYGYTF. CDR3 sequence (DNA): TGTGCCACCAGTGACGAGGGCTATGGCTACACCTTC.

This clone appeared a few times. CDR3 residues: CASSRTVNTGELFF. As DNA, the CDR3 is TGTGCCAGCTCCCGGACAGTGAACACCGGGGAGCTGTTTTTT. This chain joins TRBV18 and TRBJ2-2; possibly TRBD1 for D (6 bases). The V gene lost 6 bases and the J gene lost 1 base, with 9 bases spanning the gap. CDR1 and CDR2 (germline): KGHSH, LQKENI. The CDR3 runs 14 residues.

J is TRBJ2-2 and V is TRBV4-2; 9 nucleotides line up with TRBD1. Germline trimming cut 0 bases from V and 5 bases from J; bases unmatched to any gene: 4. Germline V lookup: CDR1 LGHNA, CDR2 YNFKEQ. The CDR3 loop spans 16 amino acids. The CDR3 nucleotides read TGTGCCAGCAGCCAAGATTGGGACAGGGAGACCGGGGAGCTGTTTTTT. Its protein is CASSQDWDRETGELFF.

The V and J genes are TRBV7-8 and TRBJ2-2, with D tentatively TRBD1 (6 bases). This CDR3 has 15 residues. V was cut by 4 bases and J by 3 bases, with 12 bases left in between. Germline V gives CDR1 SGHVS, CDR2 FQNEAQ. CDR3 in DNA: TGTGCCAGCAGCTCGACAGGTACCCACACCGGGGAGCTGTTTTTT. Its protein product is CASSSTGTHTGELFF. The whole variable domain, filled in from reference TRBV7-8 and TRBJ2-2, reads GAGVSQSPRYKVAKRGQDVALRCDPISGHVSLFWYQQALGQGPEFLTYFQNEAQLDKSGLPSDRFFAERPEGSVSTLKIQRTQQEDSAVYLCASSSTGTHTGELFFGEGSRLTVL.

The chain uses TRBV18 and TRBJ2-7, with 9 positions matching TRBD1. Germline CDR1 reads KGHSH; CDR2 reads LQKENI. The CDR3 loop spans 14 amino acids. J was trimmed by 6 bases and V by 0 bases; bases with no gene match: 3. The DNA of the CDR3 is TGTGCCAGCTCACCACCGCGGACAGGGGTCGAGCAGTACTTC. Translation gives CASSPPRTGVEQYF.

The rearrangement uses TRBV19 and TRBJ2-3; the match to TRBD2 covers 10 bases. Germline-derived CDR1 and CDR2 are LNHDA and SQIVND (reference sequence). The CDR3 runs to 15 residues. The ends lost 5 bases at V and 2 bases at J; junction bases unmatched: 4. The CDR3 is CASSFTSGNTDTQYF. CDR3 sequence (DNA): TGTGCCAGTAGTTTCACTAGCGGGAACACAGATACGCAGTATTTT.

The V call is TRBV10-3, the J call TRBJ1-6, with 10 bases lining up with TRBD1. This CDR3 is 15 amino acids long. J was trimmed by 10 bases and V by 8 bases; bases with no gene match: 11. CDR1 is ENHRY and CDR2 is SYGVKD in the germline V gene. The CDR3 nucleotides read TGTGCCATCTCAGCGGAGGGACAGGGGTGGTCACCCCTCCACTTT. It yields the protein CAISAEGQGWSPLHF.

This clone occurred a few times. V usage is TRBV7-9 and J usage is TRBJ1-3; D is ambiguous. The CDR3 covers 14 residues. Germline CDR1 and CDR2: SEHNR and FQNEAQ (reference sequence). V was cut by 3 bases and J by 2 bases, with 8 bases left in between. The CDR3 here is CASSFTDTGNTIYF. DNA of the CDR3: TGTGCCAGCAGCTTTACAGATACTGGAAACACCATATATTTT.

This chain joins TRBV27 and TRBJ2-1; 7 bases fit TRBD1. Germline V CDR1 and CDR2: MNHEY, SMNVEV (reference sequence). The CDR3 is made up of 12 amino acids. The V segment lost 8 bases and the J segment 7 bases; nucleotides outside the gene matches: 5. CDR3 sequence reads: CASAKQGNEQFF. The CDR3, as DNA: TGTGCCAGCGCCAAACAGGGGAATGAGCAGTTCTTC.

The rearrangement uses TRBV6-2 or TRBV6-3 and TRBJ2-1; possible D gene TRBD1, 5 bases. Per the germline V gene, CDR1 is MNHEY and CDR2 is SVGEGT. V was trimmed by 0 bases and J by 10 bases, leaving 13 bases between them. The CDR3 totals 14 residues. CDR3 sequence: CASSYSFEGVEQFF. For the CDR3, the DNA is TGTGCCAGCAGTTACTCGTTTGAAGGGGTCGAGCAGTTCTTC.

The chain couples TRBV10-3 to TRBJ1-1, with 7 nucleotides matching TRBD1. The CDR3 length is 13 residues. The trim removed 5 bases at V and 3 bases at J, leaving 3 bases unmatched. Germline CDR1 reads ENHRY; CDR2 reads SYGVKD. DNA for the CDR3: TGTGCCATCAGTACTACAGGGGACACTGAAGCTTTCTTT. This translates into CAISTTGDTEAFF.

CDR3: CASSYALGGAYNEQFF. The CDR3, as DNA: TGTGCCAGCAGTTACGCCCTTGGGGGGGCCTACAATGAGCAGTTCTTC. The rearrangement uses TRBV6-6 and TRBJ2-1, with 7 bases identical to TRBD2. Losses at the gene ends were 2 bases for V and 2 bases for J; bases not matched to a gene: 6. This CDR3 has 16 residues. CDR1 and CDR2 from the germline V gene are MNHNY and SVGAGI (reference sequence).

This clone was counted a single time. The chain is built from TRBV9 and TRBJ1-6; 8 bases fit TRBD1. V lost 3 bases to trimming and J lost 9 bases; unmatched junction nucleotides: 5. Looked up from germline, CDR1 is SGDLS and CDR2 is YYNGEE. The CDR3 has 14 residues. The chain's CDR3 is CASSGQGAASPLHF. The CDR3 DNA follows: TGTGCCAGCAGCGGGCAGGGGGCTGCTTCACCCCTCCACTTT.

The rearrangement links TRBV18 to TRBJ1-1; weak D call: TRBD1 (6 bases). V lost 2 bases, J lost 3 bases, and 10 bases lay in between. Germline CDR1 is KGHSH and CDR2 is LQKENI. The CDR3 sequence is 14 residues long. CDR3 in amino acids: CASSPYRVDTEAFF. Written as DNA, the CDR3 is TGTGCCAGCTCACCATACAGGGTCGACACTGAAGCTTTCTTT.

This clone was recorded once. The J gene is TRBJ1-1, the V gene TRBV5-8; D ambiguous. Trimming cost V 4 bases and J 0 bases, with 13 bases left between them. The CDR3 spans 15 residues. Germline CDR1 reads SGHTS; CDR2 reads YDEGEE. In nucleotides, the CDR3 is TGTGCCAGCAGCCCCTCGGTGCGATTGAACACTGAAGCTTTCTTT. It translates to CASSPSVRLNTEAFF.